One and the same sample provided the 27 T cell receptor beta chains below, sequenced in a study of cytomegalovirus exposure and HLA in healthy donors. Researchers ran the PCR with 60 Vbeta and 13 Jbeta primers. The repertoire was sequenced with immunoSEQ multiplex PCR; TCRdb's copy has only in-frame clones and lacks some. The sample gives more than 95,000 clones, 70% to 80% of which show up once; about 16% is in the top ten. Sequenced sample: PBMCs. These receptors were collected from a man between 50 and 59 years old in good health and CMV-seropositive.

This chain links TRBV5-6 with TRBJ1-3, with 9 bases fitting TRBD1. Germline loops: CDR1 SGHDT, CDR2 YYEEEE. The CDR3 totals 14 residues. Trimming cost V 4 bases and J 5 bases; bases outside gene matches: 4. The CDR3 region is CASSIGQGRNTIYF. The CDR3 coding sequence is TGTGCCAGCAGCATAGGACAGGGGAGAAACACCATATATTTT.

This clone has only a few counts. The chain combines TRBV6-6 with TRBJ1-5, with D perhaps matching TRBD1 (5 bases). Germline CDR1 MNHNY, CDR2 SVGAGI (reference sequence). The CDR3 length is 14 residues. Trimming took 6 bases from V and 6 from J, leaving 15 bases between them. The CDR3 spells CASSLGQGSQPQHF. CDR3 DNA sequence: TGTGCCAGCAGCCTTGGACAAGGTAGTCAGCCCCAGCATTTT.

The CDR3 spells CASSPQGAVSYEQYF. The CDR3 DNA follows: TGTGCCAGCAGCCCACAGGGGGCAGTCTCCTACGAGCAGTACTTC. The chain has TRBV7-2 and TRBJ2-7, with 9 bases matching TRBD1. Germline loops: CDR1 SGHTA, CDR2 FQGNSA. The V segment lost 5 bases and the J segment 0 bases; nucleotides outside the gene matches: 5. The length of the CDR3 is 15 residues.

J is TRBJ1-1 and V is TRBV6-5, with D hard to call. The germline V and J ends were trimmed by 0 bases and 2 bases, with 10 bases remaining between them. Germline assignment: CDR1 MNHEY and CDR2 SVGAGI. CDR3 length: 15 residues. This CDR3 reads CASSYSSGGNTEAFF. The CDR3 nucleotides read TGTGCCAGCAGTTACTCGAGTGGTGGTAACACTGAAGCTTTCTTT.

The chain employs TRBV7-6 and TRBJ1-6; D perhaps matches TRBD1 (6 bases). V dropped 1 base and J dropped 9 bases, with 19 bases sitting between them. The CDR3 consists of 17 residues. Germline V gene sequence: CDR1 SGHVS, CDR2 FNYEAQ. CDR3 DNA: TGTGCCAGCAGCTTAGTTGCATCTGACAGGTCCCGTTCACCCCTCCACTTT. It codes for CASSLVASDRSRSPLHF. Combining the CDR3 with reference TRBV7-6 and TRBJ1-6 gives the whole variable domain GAGVSQSPRYKVTKRGQDVALRCDPISGHVSLYWYRQALGQGPEFLTYFNYEAQQDKSGLPNDRFSAERPEGSISTLTIQRTEQRDSAMYRCASSLVASDRSRSPLHFGNGTRLTVT.

V and J are TRBV28 and TRBJ1-1, with a weak D call TRBD1 (6 bases). The V gene lost 6 bases and the J gene lost 1 base, with 12 bases spanning the gap. CDR1 is MDHEN and CDR2 is SYDVKM in the germline V gene. CDR3 size: 14 residues. CDR3 in amino acids: CASRPDSWNTEAFF. The DNA of the CDR3 is TGTGCCAGCAGGCCGGACAGCTGGAACACTGAAGCTTTCTTT.

This clone showed up just once. The chain carries TRBV28 and TRBJ1-1; D unclear. The CDR3 consists of 14 residues. From germline, CDR1 is MDHEN and CDR2 SYDVKM. The V end was cut by 3 bases, the J end by 11 bases, with 19 bases between. The CDR3 DNA sequence: TGTGCCAGCAGTTTCTCCAATAGACGGACTGGGGCTTTCTTT. This encodes CASSFSNRRTGAFF.

The chain is built from TRBV28 and TRBJ2-7, with D perhaps TRBD1 (6 bases). The CDR3 has 13 residues. From germline, CDR1 is MDHEN and CDR2 SYDVKM. Trimming cost V 6 bases and J 3 bases, with 12 bases left between them. CDR3 nucleotide sequence: TGTGCCAGCAGCCAACAGGGTATCTACGAGCAGTACTTC. Translated, it gives CASSQQGIYEQYF.

The rearrangement links TRBV2 to TRBJ2-5; the D gene is possibly TRBD2 (5 bases). The ends were cut back, 3 bases at V and 5 bases at J, with 10 bases in the middle. The CDR3 is 13 residues long. CDR1 SNHLY and CDR2 FYNNEI come from the germline V gene. Here the CDR3 DNA reads TGTGCCAGCAGTGAGGACTCTCGGGAGACCCAGTACTTC. Residues: CASSEDSRETQYF. Based on the CDR3 plus reference TRBV2 and TRBJ2-5, the full variable domain is EPEVTQTPSHQVTQMGQEVILRCVPISNHLYFYWYRQILGQKVEFLVSFYNNEISEKSEIFDDQFSVERPDGSNFTLKIRSTKLEDSAMYFCASSEDSRETQYFGPGTRLLVL.

About this clone itself: This sample includes further DNA sequences coding for the same CDR3. The chain combines TRBV7-9 with TRBJ2-2; D perhaps matches TRBD1 (6 bases). V lost 5 bases to trimming and J lost 5 bases, with 12 bases between them. The CDR3 sequence is 14 residues long. Germline V gene lookup returns CDR1 SEHNR and CDR2 FQNEAQ (reference sequence). CDR3: CASSRLTGTGELFF. The DNA of the CDR3 is TGTGCCAGCAGCCGTCTTACAGGGACCGGGGAGCTGTTTTTT. Together with reference TRBV7-9 and TRBJ2-2, the CDR3 gives the full variable domain: DTGVSQNPRHKITKRGQNVTFRCDPISEHNRLYWYRQTLGQGPEFLTYFQNEAQLEKSRLLSDRFSAERPKGSFSTLEIQRTEQGDSAMYLCASSRLTGTGELFFGEGSRLTVL.

The gene calls are TRBV5-1 and TRBJ1-1; D is perhaps TRBD1 (6 bases). V shed 0 bases and J shed 5 bases, with 11 bases lying between them. There are 14 residues in the CDR3. Germline V gene lookup returns CDR1 SGHRS and CDR2 YFSETQ. Written as DNA, the CDR3 is TGCGCCAGCAGCTTGGGGTCAGGGGAGACTGAAGCTTTCTTT. Protein product: CASSLGSGETEAFF.

V and J are TRBV9 and TRBJ2-1, with 10 nucleotides matching TRBD2. Germline V lookup: CDR1 SGDLS, CDR2 YYNGEE. Germline trimming cut 0 bases from V and 5 bases from J; bases unmatched to any gene: 8. The CDR3 has 17 amino acids. DNA for the CDR3: TGTGCCAGCAGCGTAGCACCAGCGGGGGGGCAGAACAATGAGCAGTTCTTC. Amino acids: CASSVAPAGGQNNEQFF.

This chain joins TRBV5-1 and TRBJ2-5; possible D gene TRBD1, 6 bases. The CDR3 spans 14 residues. The germline V gene has CDR1 SGHRS and CDR2 YFSETQ. V gave up 4 bases and J gave up 1 base, with 11 bases separating them. The CDR3 nucleotides read TGCGCCAGCAGCCTACAGGGACCCCAAGAGACCCAGTACTTC. It encodes CASSLQGPQETQYF.

This chain uses TRBV6-1 with TRBJ1-3; D not resolved. This CDR3 region has 17 residues. Germline V gene data show CDR1 as MNHNS and CDR2 as SASEGT. Trimming cost V 2 bases and J 0 bases, with 14 bases left between them. CDR3 in amino acids: CASSERSGIPSGNTIYF. CDR3 nucleotides: TGTGCCAGCAGTGAAAGGTCGGGGATACCCTCTGGAAACACCATATATTTT.

V usage is TRBV5-5 and J usage is TRBJ2-2; D not certain. With 4 bases removed from V and 1 base from J, the gap between germline ends came to 14 bases. This CDR3 comprises 16 residues. Germline V gene sequence: CDR1 SGHKS, CDR2 YYEKEE (reference sequence). The CDR3 DNA follows: TGTGCCAGCAGCCCCCCGGCGCGGCTGAACACCGGGGAGCTGTTTTTT. Translated, it gives CASSPPARLNTGELFF.

This clone was seen a few times. The CDR3 protein is CASSEAAGRRETQYF. The CDR3 DNA is TGTGCCAGCAGTGAAGCGGCAGGGCGGAGAGAGACCCAGTACTTC. This sequence joins TRBV2 and TRBJ2-5, with a weak D call TRBD1 (5 bases). Germline V gene sequence: CDR1 SNHLY, CDR2 FYNNEI. With 0 bases removed from V and 4 bases from J, the gap between germline ends came to 12 bases. The CDR3 runs to 15 residues.

The J gene is TRBJ2-5, the V gene TRBV27; D is undetermined. Germline V gives CDR1 MNHEY, CDR2 SMNVEV (reference sequence). Trimming removed 3 bases at V and 3 bases at J, with 14 bases between. CDR3 length equals 15 residues. CDR3 amino acids: CASSFAVSAKETQYF. CDR3 DNA sequence: TGTGCCAGCAGTTTCGCGGTTTCAGCCAAAGAGACCCAGTACTTC.

The J gene is TRBJ2-7, the V gene TRBV5-5; D gene unclear. Trimming pared 4 bases from V and 2 bases from J, leaving 7 bases between. Germline CDR1 reads SGHKS; CDR2 reads YYEKEE (reference sequence). The CDR3 consists of 12 residues. The CDR3, as DNA: TGTGCCAGCAGCCACGGAGCCTACGAGCAGTACTTC. Its translation: CASSHGAYEQYF. Looking up the rest from reference TRBV5-5 and TRBJ2-7 gives the full variable domain: DAGVTQSPTHLIKTRGQQVTLRCSPISGHKSVSWYQQVLGQGPQFIFQYYEKEERGRGNFPDRFSARQFPNYSSELNVNALLLGDSALYLCASSHGAYEQYFGPGTRLTVT.

There are a few counts of this clone. The chain uses TRBV7-2 and TRBJ1-6; the match to TRBD1 covers 7 bases. CDR3 length equals 14 residues. The trim removed 5 bases at V and 10 bases at J, leaving 8 bases unmatched. The germline CDR1 and CDR2 sequences are SGHTA and FQGNSA. CDR3 amino acids: CASSPTGEGSPLHF. DNA of the CDR3: TGTGCCAGCAGCCCCACAGGGGAAGGATCACCCCTCCACTTT.

This clone was recorded a few times. This CDR3 is also generated by other DNA sequences in the sample. The gene calls are TRBV5-1 and TRBJ2-1; possible D gene TRBD1, 6 bases. V lost 4 bases, J lost 7 bases, and 9 bases lay in between. This CDR3 spans 12 amino acids. Germline-derived CDR1 and CDR2 are SGHRS and YFSETQ. For the CDR3, the DNA is TGCGCCAGCAGCCTAGACAGGAATGAGCAGTTCTTC. Amino acid sequence: CASSLDRNEQFF.

This rearrangement joins TRBV7-9 to TRBJ1-2; a weak D match, TRBD1 (5 bases). Germline V gene data show CDR1 as SEHNR and CDR2 as FQNEAQ (reference sequence). V lost 5 bases, J lost 8 bases, and 15 bases lay in between. This CDR3 has 13 residues. CDR3 sequence reads: CASSTDSGGGYTF. In DNA form, the CDR3 reads TGTGCCAGCAGCACCGACTCGGGGGGGGGCTACACCTTC.

This clone was observed a few times. This chain connects TRBV6-5 to TRBJ1-5, with D possibly TRBD1 on 5 matching bases. The CDR3 is made up of 14 amino acids. V was shortened by 8 bases and J by 3 bases, with 14 bases between the two germline ends. Germline assignment: CDR1 MNHEY and CDR2 SVGAGI. CDR3 in DNA: TGTGCCAGCGCGAAGGGGCGCGACAATCAGCCCCAGCATTTT. Amino acid sequence: CASAKGRDNQPQHF.

This clone was detected once. The chain uses TRBV10-2 and TRBJ2-3, with D tentatively TRBD2 (5 bases). Germline V gives CDR1 WSHSY, CDR2 SAAADI. Trimming stripped 6 bases from V and 0 bases from J, with 10 bases between. There are 14 residues in the CDR3. The CDR3 region has the DNA TGCGCCAGCAGGGAAGCGGTGAGCACAGATACGCAGTATTTT. It yields the protein CASREAVSTDTQYF.

This chain joins TRBV5-1 and TRBJ1-1; D is possibly TRBD1 (5 bases). V shed 0 bases and J shed 5 bases, with 11 bases lying between them. CDR1 and CDR2 from the germline V gene are SGHRS and YFSETQ. This CDR3 has 14 amino acids. The chain's CDR3 is CASSLDQGRTEAFF. The CDR3 DNA follows: TGCGCCAGCAGCTTGGACCAGGGTAGGACTGAAGCTTTCTTT.

This clone has only a few counts. The chain employs TRBV4-3 and TRBJ1-2; 7 nucleotides line up with TRBD1. CDR3 length: 13 residues. J gave up 7 bases and V 3 bases, and 5 bases lay outside the gene matches. In germline, CDR1 is LGHNA, CDR2 YSLEER. CDR3 nucleotide sequence: TGCGCCAGCAGCCAGGGGACAGTGAGTGGCTACACCTTC. Protein product: CASSQGTVSGYTF.

Only one count was recorded for this clone. This chain connects TRBV6-5 to TRBJ1-5; 7 bases agree with TRBD1. The CDR3 runs to 15 residues. V gave up 8 bases and J gave up 1 base; unmatched junction bases: 8. Germline V CDR1 and CDR2: MNHEY, SVGAGI. The CDR3 spells CASQQGWGSNQPQHF. CDR3 bases: TGTGCCAGCCAACAGGGGTGGGGGAGCAATCAGCCCCAGCATTTT.

V usage is TRBV11-3 and J usage is TRBJ2-1, with 11 bases that match TRBD2. The length of the CDR3 is 16 residues. Germline CDR1 SGHNT, CDR2 YENEEA. Unmatched junction bases numbered 16, after V lost 6 bases and J lost 12 bases. The DNA for the CDR3 is TGTGCCAGCAGAATAGGACGATTAGGTAGCGGGGGGGCGCAGTTCTTC. Its protein product is CASRIGRLGSGGAQFF.